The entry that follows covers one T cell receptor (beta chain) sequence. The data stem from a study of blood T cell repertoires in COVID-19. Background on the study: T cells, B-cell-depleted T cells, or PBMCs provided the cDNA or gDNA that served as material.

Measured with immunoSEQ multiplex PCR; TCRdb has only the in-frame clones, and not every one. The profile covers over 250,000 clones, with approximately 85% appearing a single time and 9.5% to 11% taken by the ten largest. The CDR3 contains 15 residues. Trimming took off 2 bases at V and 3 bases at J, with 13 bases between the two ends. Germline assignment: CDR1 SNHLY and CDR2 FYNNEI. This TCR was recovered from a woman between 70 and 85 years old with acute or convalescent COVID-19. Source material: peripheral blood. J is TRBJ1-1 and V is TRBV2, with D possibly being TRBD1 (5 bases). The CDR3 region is CASSEQGSRYTEAFF. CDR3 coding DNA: TGTGCCAGCAGTGAACAGGGCAGCCGATACACTGAAGCTTTCTTT.